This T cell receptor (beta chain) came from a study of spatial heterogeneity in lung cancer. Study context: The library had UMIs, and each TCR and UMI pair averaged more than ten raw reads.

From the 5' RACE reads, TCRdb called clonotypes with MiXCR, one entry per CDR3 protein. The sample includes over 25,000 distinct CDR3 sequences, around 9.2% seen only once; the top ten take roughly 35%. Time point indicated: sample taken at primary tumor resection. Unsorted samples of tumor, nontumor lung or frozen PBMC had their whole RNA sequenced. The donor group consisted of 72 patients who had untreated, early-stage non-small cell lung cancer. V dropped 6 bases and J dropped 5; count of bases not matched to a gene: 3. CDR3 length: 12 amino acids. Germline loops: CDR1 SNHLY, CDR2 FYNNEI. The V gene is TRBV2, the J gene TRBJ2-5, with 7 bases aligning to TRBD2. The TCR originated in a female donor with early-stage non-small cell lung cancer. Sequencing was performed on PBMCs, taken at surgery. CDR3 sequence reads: CASSREGETQYF. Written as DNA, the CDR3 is TGTGCCAGCAGCAGGGAGGGGGAGACCCAGTACTTC.